This T cell receptor (beta chain) originates from a study of blood T cell repertoires in COVID-19. Points on this clone: This sample includes further DNA sequences coding for the same CDR3.

How the authors handled the data: Reference gene primer amplification in the assay estimated nucleated cell counts. Produced via immunoSEQ multiplex PCR; TCRdb's table is partial and in-frame only. The V and J calls and clone size are taken from that table; D and trimming were inferred from the DNA. The table has roughly 100,000 clones, 70% to 85% seen once. V lost 4 bases and J lost 1, with 7 bases in between. The CDR3 has 13 residues. Germline CDR1 WNHNN, CDR2 SYGVQD (reference sequence). V and J are TRBV10-1 and TRBJ1-1; TRBD1 might be the D (6 bases). This receptor was identified in an older man with acute or convalescent COVID-19. Sequencing used peripheral blood. The CDR3 region has the DNA TGCGCCAGCAGTGCGGACAGGAACACTGAAGCTTTCTTT. It specifies CASSADRNTEAFF.